This TCR beta chain is from a study of early T cells in non-severe SARS-CoV-2 infection. For the study at large: The sequenced material was bulk RNA from unsorted whole blood, and its chains were unpaired. Notes on the study in general: Lookups in VDJdb leaned toward anti-spike CD8 responses and missed private and CD4 specificities.

This clonotype was detected ten times or more. The antigen remains unidentified. Individual cDNA molecules were tagged with unique molecular identifiers, the study reported. TCRdb reprocessed the 5' RACE reads via MiXCR and lists one record per CDR3 protein. Among about 94,000 distinct CDR3 sequences listed, approximately 13% were seen once. This CDR3 has 15 amino acids. Trimming removed 2 bases from V and 6 bases from J; junction bases left unmatched: 5. CDR1 DFQATT and CDR2 SNEGSKA come from the germline V gene (reference sequence). The chain joins TRBV20-1 to TRBJ2-1; 12 nucleotides align to TRBD2. The origin of this receptor is an adult who was a healthcare worker with PCR-confirmed SARS-CoV-2 infection or an uninfected control (not recorded which). Sequencing used whole blood. CDR3 nucleotide sequence: TGCAGTGCTAGACCTCTAGCGGGGGGGCCCAATGAGCAGTTCTTC. Protein product: CSARPLAGGPNEQFF.